This T cell receptor beta chain was captured in a study of T cells in Graves' hyperthyroidism and ophthalmopathy. Across the study: Peripheral blood sampling occurred at initial diagnosis, before any treatment.

The table lists this clonotype with many counts. The antigen is unknown. Germline CDR1 and CDR2: KGHSH and LQKENI. The CDR3 has 14 amino acids. V trimming: 3 bases; J trimming: 5 bases; junction bases outside the gene matches: 3. Aged 18 to 65, the patients had hyperthyroidism that was newly diagnosed and had lasted under 2 months. RNA transcripts provided the source from which TCR beta CDR3 regions were amplified. First-round RT-PCR with HTBI primers amplified the TCR CDR3 region. MiXCR, applied by TCRdb to the multiplex PCR reads, yields one record per CDR3 protein. The sample lists some 770,000 distinct CDR3 sequences, around 17% occurring once. Whole-study findings and limits: Most thyroid-expanded clonotypes above 0.001 were also found in blood. Ophthalmopathy was distinguished from stable hyperthyroidism by 13 V-J signatures.

The TCR was taken from a man younger than 30 with Graves' hyperthyroidism. The chain has TRBV18 and TRBJ2-2; the match to TRBD1 covers 7 bases. The specimen sequenced was blood. The CDR3 nucleotides are TGTGCCAGCTCACCCAGACAGGGAACCGGGGAGCTGTTTTTT. It is translated as CASSPRQGTGELFF. The full variable domain, in which reference TRBV18 and TRBJ2-2 provide the parts outside the CDR3, is NAGVMQNPRHLVRRRGQEARLRCSPMKGHSHVYWYRQLPEEGLKFMVYLQKENIIDESGMPKERFSAEFPKEGPSILRIQQVVRGDSAAYFCASSPRQGTGELFFGEGSRLTVL.